The entry below gives a single T cell receptor (beta chain) sequence along with its context. Its cognate antigen is unknown. The data were obtained in a study of OX40 agonist ivuxolimab in advanced cancers. Study information: Hepatocellular carcinoma, melanoma, renal cell or head and neck cancer occurred in dose-escalation patients. Findings and limits, study-wide: On average, a greater number of expanded clones characterised CD8+ T cells relative to CD4+. Among the lowest levels of clonal expansion were found in partial responders at 0.1-3.0 mg/kg.

Germline CDR1 and CDR2: GTSNPN and SVGIG (reference sequence). CDR3 length equals 14 residues. V was clipped by 5 bases and J by 4 bases, with 12 bases between them. The data were produced by immunoSEQ multiplex PCR, yet TCRdb's version contains in-frame clones alone and is incomplete. The data contain around 70,000 clones, roughly 82% of them seen just once; the ten biggest clones take up approximately 10%. The sequence derives from an adult with an advanced solid tumor such as melanoma, head and neck, liver or kidney cancer. The rearrangement links TRBV30 to TRBJ1-6; D may be TRBD1 (5 bases). This specimen was CD4+ or CD8+ T cells sorted from blood, taken in a trial of the OX40 agonist ivuxolimab. The CDR3 DNA follows: TGTGCCTGGGGGGGACCGAGTTATAATTCACCCCTCCACTTT. It yields the protein CAWGGPSYNSPLHF.